The T cell receptor (beta chain) under discussion was sequenced for a study of identical twins. Overall study results and limits: For cord blood, abundant beta clonotypes had fewer insertions, unlike memory repertoires, which showed none.

There are 20 residues in the CDR3. The germline CDR1 and CDR2 sequences are SGHAT and FQDESV (reference sequence). TCRdb processed the 5' RACE reads anew with MiXCR; each CDR3 protein has one entry. The sample contains hundreds of thousands of distinct CDR3 sequences, 6.1% of which appear only once. On this clonotype itself: Its antigen remains unidentified. Compared with germline, one end of the junction differs, possibly owing to a read error.

This TCR was recovered from a man aged 18-30 years in good health. Material for sequencing was naive T cells sorted from blood. V usage is TRBV11-1 and J usage is TRBJ2-1; 8 bases are a match to TRBD2. CDR3 sequence reads: CASSLARAGGPPADYTEQFF. CDR3 bases: TGTGCCAGCAGCTTAGCGAGGGCGGGAGGACCCCCGGCTGACTACACTGAGCAGTTCTTC. Supplemented by reference TRBV11-1 and TRBJ2-1, the full variable domain reads EAEVAQSPRYKITEKSQAVAFWCDPISGHATLYWYRQILGQGPELLVQFQDESVVDDSQLPKDRFSAERLKGVDSTLKIQPAELGDSAMYLCASSLARAGGPPADYTEQFFGPGTRLTVL.